These 16 T cell receptor beta chains originate from one sample sequenced in a study of blood T cell repertoires in COVID-19. Libraries were prepared by immunoSEQ multiplex PCR; TCRdb keeps only in-frame clonotypes and omits some of them. The sample lists approximately 21,000 clones; over 65% were seen once. The specimen sequenced was peripheral blood. The receptors derive from a human donor in a cohort sampled during active or convalescent COVID-19.

The table lists this clone with a few counts. The rearrangement links TRBV7-8 to TRBJ2-3; TRBD2 agrees at 10 bases. Germline-derived CDR1 and CDR2 are SGHVS and FQNEAQ. The CDR3 contains 16 residues. Trimming at V came to 4 bases and at J to 3 bases, leaving 7 bases not matched to a gene. CDR3 nucleotide sequence: TGTGCCAGCAGCTCCGGACCTAGCGGGGGTACAGATACGCAGTATTTT. Translation gives CASSSGPSGGTDTQYF.

This chain joins TRBV11-2 and TRBJ1-1; D gene uncertain. Germline lookup yields CDR1 SGHAT and CDR2 FQNNGV. The length of the CDR3 is 13 residues. Trimming removed 3 bases from V and 0 bases from J, with 5 bases in between. CDR3 in amino acids: CASSLQMNTEAFF. The CDR3 DNA is TGTGCCAGCAGCTTGCAGATGAACACTGAAGCTTTCTTT.

The CDR3 reads CASRLGSSYNEQFF. The DNA for the CDR3 is TGTGCCAGCAGGCTGGGGAGCTCCTACAATGAGCAGTTCTTC. The V and J genes are TRBV6-5 and TRBJ2-1, with D tentatively TRBD2 (5 bases). The CDR3 runs 14 residues. Germline CDR1 MNHEY, CDR2 SVGAGI. Trimming stripped 6 bases from V and 0 bases from J, with 9 bases between.

Only a few counts were recorded for this clone. The V call is TRBV11-2, the J call TRBJ2-7; 10 nucleotides align to TRBD2. Unmatched junction bases numbered 13, after V lost 1 base and J lost 1 base. This CDR3 comprises 19 residues. Germline CDR1 is SGHAT and CDR2 is FQNNGV. For the CDR3, the DNA is TGTGCCAGCAGCTTAGTGAGCGGGAGGGGCCGGAGTGCGTCCTACGAGCAGTACTTC. The encoded protein is CASSLVSGRGRSASYEQYF.

The rearrangement links TRBV6-2 or TRBV6-3 to TRBJ2-1; tentative D call: TRBD2 (8 bases). Germline assignment: CDR1 MNHEY and CDR2 SVGEGT. V lost 0 bases and J 8 bases, leaving 17 bases between the germline ends. The CDR3 covers 16 residues. The CDR3 reads CASSYSGLGGGDEQFF. CDR3 coding DNA: TGTGCCAGCAGTTACTCGGGACTAGGAGGGGGCGATGAGCAGTTCTTC.

This clone occurred a few times. The chain recombines TRBV2 with TRBJ2-3; 12 bases fit TRBD2. This CDR3 is 15 amino acids long. The V gene end was trimmed by 6 bases and the J gene end by 5 bases; junction bases not matched to a gene: 6. Germline values: CDR1 SNHLY, CDR2 FYNNEI. DNA of the CDR3: TGTGCCAGCAGAAAGGAACTAGCGGGAGGAGATACGCAGTATTTT. Translation: CASRKELAGGDTQYF.

The CDR3 DNA is TGTGCCACCAGCAGACTGACATGGGACAATGAGCAGTTCTTC. Protein sequence: CATSRLTWDNEQFF. This chain connects TRBV15 to TRBJ2-1, with D unresolved. V shed 2 bases and J shed 5 bases, with 10 bases lying between them. There are 14 residues in the CDR3. From germline, CDR1 is LNHNV and CDR2 YYDKDF (reference sequence).

The rearrangement links TRBV5-1 to TRBJ2-1, with 7 nucleotides matching TRBD2. The CDR3 sequence is 15 residues long. Losses at the gene ends were 0 bases for V and 3 bases for J; bases not matched to a gene: 3. The germline V gene encodes CDR1 SGHRS and CDR2 YFSETQ. The CDR3 protein is CASSLASGLYNEQFF. DNA for the CDR3: TGCGCCAGCAGCTTGGCTAGCGGCCTCTACAATGAGCAGTTCTTC.

The chain links TRBV4-3 to TRBJ2-3; D is uncertain. CDR1 and CDR2 (germline): LGHNA, YSLEER. V dropped 0 bases and J dropped 2 bases, with 9 bases sitting between them. This CDR3 has 15 residues. This chain's CDR3 is CASSQEVVATDTQYF. CDR3 in DNA: TGCGCCAGCAGCCAAGAAGTGGTAGCCACAGATACGCAGTATTTT.

The chain employs TRBV7-2 and TRBJ2-3; tentatively, D is TRBD2 (5 bases). The CDR3 length is 16 residues. Trimming left V 1 base short and J 5 bases short, with 16 bases between. Looked up from germline, CDR1 is SGHTA and CDR2 is FQGNSA. The CDR3 loop reads CASSLDGRGSIDTQYF. CDR3 DNA: TGTGCCAGCAGCTTAGACGGACGGGGAAGTATAGATACGCAGTATTTT.

The chain is built from TRBV7-2 and TRBJ2-3; a possible D gene is TRBD1 (6 bases). The germline V and J ends were trimmed by 2 bases and 5 bases, with 14 bases remaining between them. CDR3 size: 15 residues. Germline V lookup: CDR1 SGHTA, CDR2 FQGNSA. The CDR3 nucleotides are TGTGCCAGCAGCTTAATAGGGGGAGCCCGAGATACGCAGTATTTT. It yields the protein CASSLIGGARDTQYF.

The chain couples TRBV19 to TRBJ1-2; no clear D gene. CDR3 length: 14 residues. Germline lookup yields CDR1 LNHDA and CDR2 SQIVND (reference sequence). Trimming pared 8 bases from V and 0 bases from J, leaving 13 bases between. The CDR3 DNA reads as TGTGCCAGTGTTCCGGGAGGGTCTAACTATGGCTACACCTTC. Encoded protein: CASVPGGSNYGYTF.

This clone was picked up one time. The chain uses TRBV6-1 and TRBJ1-5; unclear D gene. Between the trimmed V and J ends, which lost 3 bases and 5 bases, there was a span of 14 bases. CDR3 size: 15 residues. Germline loops: CDR1 MNHNS, CDR2 SASEGT. For the CDR3, the DNA is TGTGCCAGCAGTGAGTTCCGGGTTACGGATCAGCCCCAGCATTTT. It specifies CASSEFRVTDQPQHF.

J is TRBJ1-4 and V is TRBV5-1; 7 nucleotides line up with TRBD1. V lost 3 bases to trimming and J lost 0 bases; unmatched junction nucleotides: 5. The CDR3 contains 16 residues. Germline V CDR1 and CDR2: SGHRS, YFSETQ. In DNA form, the CDR3 reads TGCGCCAGCAGCTGGGGGACAGTGGCAACTAATGAAAAACTGTTTTTT. Translated, it gives CASSWGTVATNEKLFF.

This clone is a singleton in its sample. This rearrangement joins TRBV27 to TRBJ2-3; 11 nucleotides line up with TRBD2. This CDR3 has 18 amino acids. The V segment lost 0 bases and the J segment 3 bases; nucleotides outside the gene matches: 8. Per germline, CDR1 MNHEY and CDR2 SMNVEV (reference sequence). The CDR3 sequence: CASSLSAASGRRTDTQYF. CDR3 bases: TGTGCCAGCAGTTTATCCGCGGCTAGCGGGAGGAGGACAGATACGCAGTATTTT.

The CDR3 bases are TGTGCCAGCTCCCGGATTGACAGCTTGAACACTGAAGCTTTCTTT. Its translation: CASSRIDSLNTEAFF. V is TRBV18 and J is TRBJ1-1, with D tentatively TRBD1 (5 bases). Germline V gene data show CDR1 as KGHSH and CDR2 as LQKENI. Trimming stripped 6 bases from V and 0 bases from J, with 14 bases between. This CDR3 spans 15 amino acids.